This TCR beta chain is drawn from a study of T cell responses to AZD1222 COVID-19 vaccine. The germline V gene encodes CDR1 SEHNR and CDR2 FQNEAQ (reference sequence). J gave up 5 bases and V 7 bases, and 9 bases lay outside the gene matches. The CDR3 runs 14 residues. Produced via immunoSEQ multiplex PCR; TCRdb's table is partial and in-frame only. The sample holds about 140,000 clones, about 90% seen once. This receptor was obtained from an adult in good health. The V gene is TRBV7-9, the J gene TRBJ2-7, with 9 bases aligning to TRBD1. The sample consisted of peripheral blood, taken on day 0 of AZD1222 vaccination. CDR3 sequence reads: CASTPGQGPDEQYF. The CDR3 DNA reads as TGTGCCAGCACCCCGGGACAGGGCCCTGACGAGCAGTACTTC.